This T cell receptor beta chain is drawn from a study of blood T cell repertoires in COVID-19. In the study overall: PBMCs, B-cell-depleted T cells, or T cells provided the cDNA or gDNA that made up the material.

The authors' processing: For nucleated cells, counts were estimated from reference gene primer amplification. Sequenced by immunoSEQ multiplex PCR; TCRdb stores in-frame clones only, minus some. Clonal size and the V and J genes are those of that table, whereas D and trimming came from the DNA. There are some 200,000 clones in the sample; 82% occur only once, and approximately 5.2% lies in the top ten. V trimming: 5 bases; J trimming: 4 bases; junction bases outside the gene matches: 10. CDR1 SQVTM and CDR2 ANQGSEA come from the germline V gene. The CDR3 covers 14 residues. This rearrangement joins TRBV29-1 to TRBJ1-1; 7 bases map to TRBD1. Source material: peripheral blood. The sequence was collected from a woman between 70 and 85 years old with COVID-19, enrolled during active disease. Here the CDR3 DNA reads TGCAGCGTTCGACAGGGCGACGAGGTCACTGAAGCTTTCTTT. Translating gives CSVRQGDEVTEAFF.